This TCR beta chain was observed in a study of T cell responses to AZD1222 COVID-19 vaccine. Study-level findings and limits: Females outnumbered males among donors, who were mostly white British; clonal diversity was possibly underestimated. Repertoire collection took place solely once the T cell response had peaked.

This clone was seen only once. Its antigen is undetermined. Measured with immunoSEQ multiplex PCR; TCRdb has only the in-frame clones, and not every one. The repertoire holds 180,000 or so clones, with 90% as singletons. Between the trimmed V and J ends, which lost 6 bases and 4 bases, there was a span of 12 bases. Germline CDR1 MDHEN, CDR2 SYDVKM. The CDR3 consists of 13 residues. The receptor comes from an adult who received the MenACWY meningococcal vaccine as a control. This rearrangement joins TRBV28 to TRBJ1-2; possibly TRBD1 for D (6 bases). This specimen was peripheral blood, taken 28 days after the second dose of the MenACWY control vaccine. CDR3 in DNA: TGTGCCAGCAGCCGGACAGCTCCCTATGGCTACACCTTC. Translating it yields CASSRTAPYGYTF.